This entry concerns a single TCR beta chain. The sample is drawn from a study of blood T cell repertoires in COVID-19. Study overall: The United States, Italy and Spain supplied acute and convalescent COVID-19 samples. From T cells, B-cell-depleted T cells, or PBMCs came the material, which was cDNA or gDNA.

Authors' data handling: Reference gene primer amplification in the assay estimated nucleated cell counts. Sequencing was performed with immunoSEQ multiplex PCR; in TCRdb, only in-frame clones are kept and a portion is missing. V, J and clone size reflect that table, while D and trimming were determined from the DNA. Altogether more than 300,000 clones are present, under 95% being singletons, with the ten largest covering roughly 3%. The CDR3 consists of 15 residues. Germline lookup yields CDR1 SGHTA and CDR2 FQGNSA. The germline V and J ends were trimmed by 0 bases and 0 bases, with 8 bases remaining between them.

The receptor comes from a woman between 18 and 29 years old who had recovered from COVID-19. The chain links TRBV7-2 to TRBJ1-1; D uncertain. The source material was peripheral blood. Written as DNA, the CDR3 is TGTGCCAGCAGCTTAGCGAAGAGTTTGAACACTGAAGCTTTCTTT. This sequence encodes CASSLAKSLNTEAFF. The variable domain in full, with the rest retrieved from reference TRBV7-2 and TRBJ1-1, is GAGVSQSPSNKVTEKGKDVELRCDPISGHTALYWYRQSLGQGLEFLIYFQGNSAPDKSGLPSDRFSAERTGGSVSTLTIQRTQQEDSAVYLCASSLAKSLNTEAFFGQGTRLTVV.